A selection of T cell receptor beta chains follows, all from one sample in a study of CD8 T cells in Susac syndrome. TCRdb used MiXCR to reprocess the immunoSEQ multiplex PCR reads, holding one entry per CDR3 protein. The sample includes 170,000 or so distinct CDR3 sequences, approximately 94% of them seen just once. Material for sequencing was CD4+ T cells from PBMCs. Source of these receptors: a human donor with Susac syndrome. CDR3s include the opening cysteine and the closing phenylalanine or tryptophan. The D gene is left open where the match is weak. Part of the rows lack a size; the others show once, few, many or a class for expanded clones.

v_gene	d_gene	abundance	j_gene	len	CDR3nt	CDR3aa
TRBV3-1	TRBD1	-	TRBJ1-6	16	TGTGCCAGCAGCCAAGAGTCGACAGGGGCTAATTCACCCCTCCACTTT	CASSQESTGANSPLHF
TRBV30	-	-	TRBJ1-1	12	TGTGCCTTAACCCCAGGGAACACTGAAGCTTTCTTT	CALTPGNTEAFF
TRBV5-4	TRBD2	-	TRBJ2-3	15	TGTGCCAGCACCCAAGGACTAGCGGGGGTTGATACGCAGTATTTT	CASTQGLAGVDTQYF
TRBV6-2/TRBV6-3	TRBD2	-	TRBJ2-7	15	TGTGCCAGCAGTTACAGGCTAGCGGCCTCCTACGAGCAGTACTTC	CASSYRLAASYEQYF
TRBV4-3	-	-	TRBJ2-3	16	TGCGCCAGCAGCCAAGAGGCCCGCAGCGGCACAGATACGCAGTATTTT	CASSQEARSGTDTQYF
TRBV6-5	-	-	TRBJ2-3	14	TGTGCCAGCAGTTCCCACCGACGCACAGATACGCAGTATTTT	CASSSHRRTDTQYF
TRBV3-1	-	once	TRBJ1-6	16	TGTGCCAGCAGCCAATCGAGTAGCTCCTATAATTCACCCCTCCACTTT	CASSQSSSSYNSPLHF
TRBV4-3	-	-	TRBJ2-1	14	TGCGCCAGCAGCCAAGATAATCGGGCCGGCTCAATGTTCTTC	CASSQDNRAGSMFF
TRBV4-3	-	-	TRBJ2-3	15	TGCGCCAGCAGCCAAGAGGGCGAGGGGGCAGATACGCAGTATTTT	CASSQEGEGADTQYF
TRBV4-1	-	-	TRBJ1-6	15	TGCGCCAGCAGCCAAGGGGGGGGGTGGAATTCACCCCTCCACTTT	CASSQGGGWNSPLHF
TRBV5-1	-	-	TRBJ2-2	17	TGCGCCAGCAGCTTGCAAACAAAAACAGGCGTCGCCGGGGAGCTGTTTTTT	CASSLQTKTGVAGELFF
TRBV21-1	-	-	TRBJ2-1	11	TGTGTCGAAAGAGGGTACAATGAGCAGTTCTTC	CVERGYNEQFF
TRBV28	-	-	TRBJ1-6	14	TGTGCCAGCTCGACCCCAGGGGAAAATTCACCCCTCCACTTT	CASSTPGENSPLHF
TRBV20-1	-	-	TRBJ1-2	16	TGCAGTGCTAGTGCTACAGGACGGAAAGCTAACTATGGCTACACCTTC	CSASATGRKANYGYTF
TRBV4-1	-	-	TRBJ1-1	15	TGCGCCAGCAGCCATACGGCAGGGATGAACACTGAAGCTTTCTTT	CASSHTAGMNTEAFF
TRBV2	TRBD1	-	TRBJ2-3	17	TGTGCCAGCACCCGAACCAGACAGGGATTGAGCACAGATACGCAGTATTTT	CASTRTRQGLSTDTQYF
TRBV12-3/TRBV12-4	TRBD1	-	TRBJ2-3	15	TGTGCCAGCAGTACGGAAACAGGGGGCTCGGATACGCAGTATTTT	CASSTETGGSDTQYF
TRBV10-3	TRBD1	-	TRBJ2-7	15	TGTGCCATCCGTGACCCGGGACAGGGGATATACGAGCAGTACTTC	CAIRDPGQGIYEQYF
TRBV20-1	TRBD1	-	TRBJ2-6	18	TGCAGTGCTAGAGATGTCGCAGGGGGAAGCTCTGGGGCCAACGTCCTGACTTTC	CSARDVAGGSSGANVLTF
TRBV29-1	TRBD2	-	TRBJ2-3	14	TGCAGCGTTGAGCGGCTAGCGGGAGTAGATACGCAGTATTTT	CSVERLAGVDTQYF
TRBV20-1	TRBD2	-	TRBJ2-1	14	TGCAGTGCTAGTGGGGCGGGAGGGTACAATGAGCAGTTCTTC	CSASGAGGYNEQFF
TRBV9	-	-	TRBJ2-1	16	TGTGCCAGCAGCGTAGCTACTGGGGGACAAGGTCATGAGCAGTTCTTC	CASSVATGGQGHEQFF
TRBV20-1	TRBD1	-	TRBJ1-5	14	TGCAGTGCCAACTCCCCGACAGGGCTTCAGCCCCAGCATTTT	CSANSPTGLQPQHF
TRBV30	TRBD2	-	TRBJ2-5	18	TGTGCCTGGAGTAAAGGTGGGCTAGCGGGAGCGCGAAAGGCGACCCAGTACTTC	CAWSKGGLAGARKATQYF
TRBV4-2	-	-	TRBJ2-1	12	TGTGCCAGCAGCCAGACTTACAATGAGCAGTTCTTC	CASSQTYNEQFF
TRBV6-5	-	-	TRBJ2-1	13	TGTGCCAGCAGCTCAGGGACCCCGAATGAGCAGTTCTTC	CASSSGTPNEQFF
TRBV5-4	-	-	TRBJ1-2	17	TGTGCCAGCAGCTCAGCACTACGTGATGGGGCTAACTATGGCTACACCTTC	CASSSALRDGANYGYTF
TRBV7-9	TRBD2	-	TRBJ2-1	15	TGTGCCAGCAGTGCTAGCGGGAGCTCCTACAATGAGCAGTTCTTC	CASSASGSSYNEQFF
TRBV6-1	TRBD2	-	TRBJ2-2	19	TGTGCCAGCAGTCCCCCAACCCAAGCGGGAGGGCCCCCCACCGGGGAGCTGTTTTTT	CASSPPTQAGGPPTGELFF
TRBV30	TRBD2	-	TRBJ2-3	16	TGTGCCTGGAGTCAGGGACTAGCGACTAGCACAGATACGCAGTATTTT	CAWSQGLATSTDTQYF
TRBV20-1	TRBD1	-	TRBJ2-1	17	TGCAGTGCTCCCGTCGGACGGGGACAGAGGACCTACAATGAGCAGTTCTTC	CSAPVGRGQRTYNEQFF
TRBV6-2/TRBV6-3	-	-	TRBJ2-3	14	TGTGCCAGCAGTTACCCGGACAGCACAGATACGCAGTATTTT	CASSYPDSTDTQYF
TRBV7-2	-	-	TRBJ2-7	16	TGTGCCAGCAGCCGACGGACAGACCGGAGCTCCTACGAGCAGTACTTC	CASSRRTDRSSYEQYF
TRBV12-3/TRBV12-4	-	once	TRBJ2-6	17	TGTGCCAGCAGTTCGGACAGGGAGGGGTCTGGGGCCAACGTCCTGACTTTC	CASSSDREGSGANVLTF
TRBV20-1	-	-	TRBJ1-5	14	TGCAGTGCTTGGGGAGGGTACGGCAATCAGCCCCAGCATTTT	CSAWGGYGNQPQHF
TRBV2	-	-	TRBJ1-2	15	TGTGCCAGCACCTACACGGGACCCGGACGATATGGCTACACCTTC	CASTYTGPGRYGYTF
TRBV24-1	-	-	TRBJ2-5	15	TGTGCCACCAGTGATTCAGAAGGCGTCCAAGAGACCCAGTACTTC	CATSDSEGVQETQYF
TRBV18	-	-	TRBJ2-1	15	TGTGCCAGCTCACCCGACTTCGTCTCCTACAATGAGCAGTTCTTC	CASSPDFVSYNEQFF
TRBV14	-	-	TRBJ2-5	12	TGTGCCAGCAGCCAGGGGTCGGAGACCCAGTACTTC	CASSQGSETQYF
TRBV4-3	-	-	TRBJ1-1	15	TGCGCCAGCAGCCAAGATAAGGCAGCGAACACTGAAGCTTTCTTT	CASSQDKAANTEAFF
TRBV18	-	few	TRBJ1-2	14	TGTGCCAGCTCACCACCGGGGAGTAACTATGGCTACACCTTC	CASSPPGSNYGYTF
TRBV29-1	TRBD1	-	TRBJ1-5	13	TGCAGCGTTGGGACAGGGGTGGGTCAGCCCCAGCATTTT	CSVGTGVGQPQHF
TRBV6-1	-	-	TRBJ1-5	17	TGTGCCAGCAGCCTACCCGACACGGCCTATAGCAATCAGCCCCAGCATTTT	CASSLPDTAYSNQPQHF
TRBV27	-	few	TRBJ2-1	14	TGTGCCAGCAGTTCCGGGAGCTCCTACAATGAGCAGTTCTTC	CASSSGSSYNEQFF
TRBV9	-	once	TRBJ1-1	14	TGTGCCAGCAGCGTAGGTCCCGTTACTTCTGAAGCTTTCTTT	CASSVGPVTSEAFF
TRBV5-4	-	once	TRBJ2-2	16	TGTGCCAGCAGCACGACAGGGTGGGGGGACACCGGGGAGCTGTTTTTT	CASSTTGWGDTGELFF
TRBV29-1	-	-	TRBJ2-7	11	TGCAGCGTTGCAGGAGGGGACGAGCAGTACTTC	CSVAGGDEQYF
TRBV24-1	TRBD2	-	TRBJ2-2	17	TGTGCCACCAGTGCCCGGACTAGCCTTAAAAGCACCGGGGAGCTGTTTTTT	CATSARTSLKSTGELFF
TRBV24-1	-	few	TRBJ2-1	13	TGTGCCACCAGTGATTTGTTTCGCAATGAGCAGTTCTTC	CATSDLFRNEQFF
TRBV12-3/TRBV12-4	TRBD1	-	TRBJ1-1	13	TGTGCCAGCATATACAGGGGGAACACTGAAGCTTTCTTT	CASIYRGNTEAFF
TRBV15	TRBD1	-	TRBJ1-2	16	TGTGCCACCAGCAGAGTCGGGACAGGGGGCATCTATGGCTACACCTTC	CATSRVGTGGIYGYTF